The source of this T cell receptor (beta chain) is a study of technical replicates of blood from a few donors. Profiling relied on immunoSEQ multiplex PCR, and the TCRdb table lists in-frame clones only, not all of them. The sample shows just over 80,000 clones, about 94% of them seen only once. Germline V lookup: CDR1 MNHNS, CDR2 SASEGT. J gave up 7 bases and V 3 bases, and 11 bases lay outside the gene matches. This CDR3 is built from 16 residues. The source of this sequence is a human donor in good health. Material for sequencing was T cells isolated from PBMCs. The chain combines TRBV6-1 with TRBJ2-1; 8 bases are a match to TRBD2. In DNA form, the CDR3 reads TGTGCCAGCAGTGACCAAGAGCGGGAGCTTGGGAATGAGCAGTTCTTC. Its protein product is CASSDQERELGNEQFF.